A single sample gave rise to the 28 T cell receptor beta chains below, sequenced in a study of blood T cell repertoires in COVID-19 (TCRdb year 2020). Library preparation was by the immunoSEQ multiplex PCR assay. TCRdb carries this immuneACCESS record with in-frame sequences only. Its versions omit some clonotypes, under half of them owing to an unresolved V gene in the studies checked, with the rest unexplained. The sample table lists roughly 250,000 clones, around 88% of them with a count of one. The ten largest clones take up about 3.5% of the sample. Sequencing used PBMCs or T cells enriched from blood (not recorded which). These receptor sequences come from a woman between 40 and 55 years old with acute COVID-19.

The chain links TRBV5-1 to TRBJ2-3; 7 positions agree with TRBD1. The CDR3 totals 16 residues. Germline CDR1 and CDR2: SGHRS and YFSETQ. V lost 3 bases to trimming and J lost 1 base; unmatched junction nucleotides: 8. The CDR3 here is CASSSNSQGGTDTQYF. Written as DNA, the CDR3 is TGCGCCAGCAGCTCCAACTCCCAGGGGGGCACAGATACGCAGTATTTT.

The rearrangement links TRBV3-1 (or the pseudogene TRBV3-2) to TRBJ2-7; 15 nucleotides match TRBD2. V lost 4 bases to trimming and J lost 3 bases; unmatched junction nucleotides: 10. Germline V gene lookup returns CDR1 LGHDT and CDR2 YNNKEL (reference sequence). The CDR3 extends over 18 amino acids. The CDR3: CASSRGLAGGPQHYEQYF. Here the CDR3 DNA reads TGTGCCAGCAGCCGGGGACTAGCGGGAGGCCCACAGCACTACGAGCAGTACTTC.

V usage is TRBV9 and J usage is TRBJ2-7; TRBD2 agrees at 7 bases. CDR3 size: 15 residues. The V and J ends lost 0 bases and 2 bases, in that order; junction bases with no gene match: 5. Germline assignment: CDR1 SGDLS and CDR2 YYNGEE. DNA of the CDR3: TGTGCCAGCAGCGTAGCCGATGGGACTACCTACGAGCAGTACTTC. Amino acids: CASSVADGTTYEQYF.

The rearrangement uses TRBV25-1 and TRBJ2-2; no definite D call. Trimming took off 7 bases at V and 8 bases at J, with 11 bases between the two ends. CDR1 is MGHDK, CDR2 SYGVNS, per germline. The length of the CDR3 is 12 residues. The CDR3 region has the DNA TGTGCCAGCACCCCTCCTACGGGGGAGCTGTTTTTT. Translated: CASTPPTGELFF.

This clone has a single count. The rearrangement uses TRBV5-1 and TRBJ2-1, with 16 bases aligning to TRBD2. The germline CDR1 and CDR2 sequences are SGHRS and YFSETQ. After removal of 4 bases from V and 9 bases from J, the junction contained 4 bases not matched to a gene. The CDR3 sequence is 15 residues long. In DNA form, the CDR3 reads TGCGCCAGCAGCCAGGGACTAGCGGGAGGGGGTGAGCAGTTCTTC. Translation: CASSQGLAGGGEQFF.

The chain employs TRBV10-2 and TRBJ2-1, with D maybe TRBD2 (6 bases). Trimming stripped 2 bases from V and 9 bases from J, with 17 bases between. The CDR3 is made up of 15 amino acids. The germline V gene has CDR1 WSHSY and CDR2 SAAADI. For the CDR3, the DNA is TGCGCCAGCAGTGAGAGGGCTAGCGACGGGGGTGAGCAGTTCTTC. Amino acids: CASSERASDGGEQFF.

The chain combines TRBV14 with TRBJ1-5; possibly TRBD1 for D (5 bases). The CDR3 totals 13 residues. The germline V gene has CDR1 SGHDN and CDR2 FVKESK. The germline V and J ends were trimmed by 1 base and 6 bases, with 7 bases remaining between them. The CDR3 region has the DNA TGTGCCAGCAGCCAAGGGGGGGTTCAGCCCCAGCATTTT. It yields the protein CASSQGGVQPQHF. The variable domain in full, with the rest retrieved from reference TRBV14 and TRBJ1-5, is EAGVTQFPSHSVIEKGQTVTLRCDPISGHDNLYWYRRVMGKEIKFLLHFVKESKQDESGMPNNRFLAERTGGTYSTLKVQPAELEDSGVYFCASSQGGVQPQHFGDGTRLSIL.

The rearrangement uses TRBV29-1 and TRBJ2-3; 7 positions agree with TRBD1. V dropped 6 bases and J dropped 3; count of bases not matched to a gene: 12. The CDR3 extends over 15 amino acids. Germline V gene data show CDR1 as SQVTM and CDR2 as ANQGSEA. The CDR3 nucleotides are TGCAGCGTCCTTAAAGGACAGGAGGCAACAGATACGCAGTATTTT. This gives the protein CSVLKGQEATDTQYF.

The CDR3 loop reads CASNISGGYTF. In DNA, the CDR3 is TGTGCCAGCAACATATCGGGGGGCTACACCTTC. The V call is TRBV7-3, the J call TRBJ1-2; no reliable D call. Trimming cost V 7 bases and J 8 bases, with 11 bases left between them. The CDR3 contains 11 residues. The germline V gene encodes CDR1 SGHTA and CDR2 FQGTGA.

The chain employs TRBV5-1 and TRBJ2-2, with D maybe TRBD1 (5 bases). The CDR3 consists of 16 residues. Trimming took off 0 bases at V and 0 bases at J, with 9 bases between the two ends. CDR1 is SGHRS, CDR2 YFSETQ, per germline. The CDR3: CASSLEGRANTGELFF. The CDR3 DNA follows: TGCGCCAGCAGCTTGGAGGGCAGGGCGAACACCGGGGAGCTGTTTTTT. Using reference TRBV5-1 and TRBJ2-2 for the parts outside the CDR3, the full variable domain is KAGVTQTPRYLIKTRGQQVTLSCSPISGHRSVSWYQQTPGQGLQFLFEYFSETQRNKGNFPGRFSGRQFSNSRSEMNVSTLELGDSALYLCASSLEGRANTGELFFGEGSRLTVL.

The rearrangement links TRBV11-3 to TRBJ1-6; D may be TRBD1 (5 bases). Germline CDR1 SGHNT, CDR2 YENEEA. V lost 1 base and J 7 bases, leaving 11 bases between the germline ends. The CDR3 is made up of 15 amino acids. Written as DNA, the CDR3 is TGTGCCAGCAGCTTAGCCAGACAGAAGAATTCACCCCTCCACTTT. Translation: CASSLARQKNSPLHF.

The chain has TRBV6-5 and TRBJ2-1; 9 positions match TRBD1. The CDR3 spans 12 residues. V dropped 6 bases and J dropped 8; count of bases not matched to a gene: 2. The germline gives CDR1 MNHEY, CDR2 SVGAGI. Here the CDR3 reads CASSRTGDEQFF. The CDR3 nucleotides read TGTGCCAGCAGCCGGACAGGGGATGAGCAGTTCTTC.

The rearrangement links TRBV15 to TRBJ2-2, with 14 bases aligning to TRBD2. Germline V CDR1 and CDR2: LNHNV, YYDKDF (reference sequence). The CDR3 loop spans 16 amino acids. Trimming cost V 5 bases and J 5 bases; bases outside gene matches: 4. The CDR3 here is CATSERLAGGTGELFF. DNA for the CDR3: TGTGCCACCAGCGAACGACTAGCGGGAGGGACCGGGGAGCTGTTTTTT. The full variable domain, rest sourced from reference TRBV15 and TRBJ2-2, is DAMVIQNPRYQVTQFGKPVTLSCSQTLNHNVMYWYQQKSSQAPKLLFHYYDKDFNNEADTPDNFQSRRPNTSFCFLDIRSPGLGDTAMYLCATSERLAGGTGELFFGEGSRLTVL.

This clone was seen once. The genes are TRBV9 and TRBJ2-7; 8 bases match TRBD1. Germline loops: CDR1 SGDLS, CDR2 YYNGEE. This CDR3 comprises 13 residues. J gave up 6 bases and V 4 bases, and 6 bases lay outside the gene matches. The CDR3 reads CASSPGQAGEQYF. CDR3 DNA sequence: TGTGCCAGCAGCCCGGGACAGGCGGGCGAGCAGTACTTC.

The chain links TRBV30 to TRBJ1-5, with D perhaps matching TRBD1 (6 bases). The ends were cut back, 0 bases at V and 6 bases at J, with 15 bases in the middle. This CDR3 has 15 residues. CDR1 and CDR2 from the germline V gene are GTSNPN and SVGIG (reference sequence). The CDR3 protein is CAWSVPGAVGQPQHF. In DNA, the CDR3 is TGTGCCTGGAGTGTACCAGGGGCGGTAGGTCAGCCCCAGCATTTT.

This chain joins TRBV5-6 and TRBJ2-7, with a tentative D call TRBD1 (6 bases). The V and J ends lost 0 bases and 2 bases respectively, with 9 bases between them. CDR1 is SGHDT, CDR2 YYEEEE, per germline. This CDR3 comprises 14 residues. Here the CDR3 DNA reads TGTGCCAGCAGCTTGGGGACAGAGACCTACGAGCAGTACTTC. It yields the protein CASSLGTETYEQYF. The complete variable domain, with remaining parts taken from reference TRBV5-6 and TRBJ2-7, reads DAGVTQSPTHLIKTRGQQVTLRCSPKSGHDTVSWYQQALGQGPQFIFQYYEEEERQRGNFPDRFSGHQFPNYSSELNVNALLLGDSALYLCASSLGTETYEQYFGPGTRLTVT.

The V gene is TRBV3-1 (or the pseudogene TRBV3-2), the J gene TRBJ1-2; 9 bases line up with TRBD1. Germline CDR1 reads LGHDT; CDR2 reads YNNKEL (reference sequence). The CDR3 loop spans 14 amino acids. The junction had 8 bases not matched to a gene; V was cut back by 5 bases and J by 7 bases. Here the CDR3 DNA reads TGTGCCAGCAGCTTCCGGACAGGGGACTCTGGCTACACCTTC. Translating it yields CASSFRTGDSGYTF.

V usage is TRBV7-8 and J usage is TRBJ1-2; D may be TRBD1 (5 bases). Trimming shortened V by 3 bases and J by 7 bases, and 9 bases separated the two germline ends. Germline CDR1 is SGHVS and CDR2 is FQNEAQ. This CDR3 region has 12 residues. CDR3 bases: TGTGCCAGCAGCTTCCCGGGACTTGGCTACACCTTC. Translating gives CASSFPGLGYTF.

This sequence joins TRBV19 and TRBJ2-1; 8 bases map to TRBD2. Germline values: CDR1 LNHDA, CDR2 SQIVND (reference sequence). Trimming cost V 3 bases and J 7 bases; bases outside gene matches: 8. The CDR3 consists of 15 residues. In nucleotides, the CDR3 is TGTGCCAGTAGTATCGAGGGGACTAGGGTGAATGAGCAGTTCTTC. Its translation is CASSIEGTRVNEQFF. Variable domain in full (rest from reference TRBV19 and TRBJ2-1): DGGITQSPKYLFRKEGQNVTLSCEQNLNHDAMYWYRQDPGQGLRLIYYSQIVNDFQKGDIAEGYSVSREKKESFPLTVTSAQKNPTAFYLCASSIEGTRVNEQFFGPGTRLTVL.

This chain joins TRBV27 and TRBJ1-5, with no clear D. Germline V gene lookup returns CDR1 MNHEY and CDR2 SMNVEV (reference sequence). V was cut by 4 bases and J by 5 bases, with 15 bases left in between. The CDR3 has 15 amino acids. The CDR3 is CASSSRRRTDQPQHF. The CDR3 bases are TGTGCCAGCAGTTCCCGCAGGCGTACCGATCAGCCCCAGCATTTT.

V and J are TRBV9 and TRBJ2-2; D is perhaps TRBD2 (6 bases). The CDR3 covers 14 residues. Germline-derived CDR1 and CDR2 are SGDLS and YYNGEE. V was clipped by 4 bases and J by 7 bases, with 14 bases between them. The chain's CDR3 is CASSPSSVSGELFF. Here the CDR3 DNA reads TGTGCCAGCAGCCCCTCTAGCGTAAGCGGGGAGCTGTTTTTT. The complete variable domain, with remaining parts taken from reference TRBV9 and TRBJ2-2, reads DSGVTQTPKHLITATGQRVTLRCSPRSGDLSVYWYQQSLDQGLQFLIQYYNGEERAKGNILERFSAQQFPDLHSELNLSSLELGDSALYFCASSPSSVSGELFFGEGSRLTVL.

CDR3 sequence (DNA): TGTGCCAGCAGTTCGGGACAGGGGGATTTTCCGCCCCAGCATTTT. Encoded protein: CASSSGQGDFPPQHF. This chain connects TRBV5-5 to TRBJ1-5, with 11 bases matching TRBD1. CDR3 length equals 15 residues. With V trimmed by 5 bases and J by 9 bases, 10 bases remained unmatched. The germline gives CDR1 SGHKS, CDR2 YYEKEE (reference sequence).

The rearrangement links TRBV24-1 to TRBJ2-3; D uncertain. The germline V and J ends were trimmed by 2 bases and 2 bases, with 4 bases remaining between them. CDR1 is KGHDR and CDR2 is SFDVKD in the germline V gene. The CDR3 loop spans 13 amino acids. CDR3 bases: TGTGCCACCAGTGATTCCGTCACAGATACGCAGTATTTT. As protein: CATSDSVTDTQYF.

This chain connects TRBV25-1 to TRBJ2-5, with D unclear. The CDR3 spans 14 residues. The V end lost 5 bases, the J end lost 5 bases, and 15 bases lay between the germline ends. From germline, CDR1 is MGHDK and CDR2 SYGVNS. In nucleotides, the CDR3 is TGTGCCAGCAGTTTGCCCGCTGACGGGGAGACCCAGTACTTC. It is translated as CASSLPADGETQYF.

In regard to this clone: As the CDR3 is not closed by the conserved phenylalanine or tryptophan, this likely results from a read error. The DNA is omitted, as the CDR3 cannot be located on it reliably, and the CDR3 follows TCRdb's listing. The genes are TRBV11-3 and TRBJ1-2; TRBD1 is the table's D call, not checked against the DNA. The CDR3 length equals 12 residues, ends included. Looked up from germline, CDR1 is SGHNT and CDR2 is YENEEA. CDR3 sequence: CASSSRGLKLTL.

With respect to this clone: The junction departs from germline at one end; a sequencing error may be responsible. The genes are TRBV6-5 and TRBJ1-2, with TRBD1 matching over 9 bases. CDR1 and CDR2 from the germline V gene are MNHEY and SVGAGI. The CDR3 runs 14 residues. The CDR3 sequence is CVSRDRVVRNGYTF. CDR3 DNA sequence: TGTGTCAGCAGGGACAGGGTGGTTCGGAACGGCTACACCTTC.

The rearrangement links TRBV6-5 to TRBJ1-2, with 9 bases lining up with TRBD1. CDR3 length: 15 residues. With 6 bases clipped from V and 0 bases from J, the junction kept 5 bases outside the gene matches. The germline V gene has CDR1 MNHEY and CDR2 SVGAGI. The CDR3 bases are TGTGCCAGCAGGGACAGGGGCCTTTCTAACTATGGCTACACCTTC. As protein: CASRDRGLSNYGYTF.

This clone was recorded only once. V usage is TRBV10-3 and J usage is TRBJ2-1; TRBD2 aligns across 9 bases. CDR3 size: 14 residues. Germline trimming cut 10 bases from V and 3 bases from J; bases unmatched to any gene: 7. Germline CDR1 is ENHRY and CDR2 is SYGVKD. The CDR3 bases are TGTGCCACGGGGGAGCGGGAGGTCTACAATGAGCAGTTCTTC. Translated, it gives CATGEREVYNEQFF.